There are a few counts of the clone carrying this T cell receptor (beta chain). What it recognizes is unknown. Generated by immunoSEQ multiplex PCR, the TCRdb table keeps only in-frame clones and is missing some. The profile shows fewer than 100,000 clones, under 90% of them singletons. This sample stems from a study of T cell responses to AZD1222 COVID-19 vaccine. Study results and caveats: Spike-spanning, vaccine-associated CD4 TCRs were dominant at 160-218 and 743-854. Spike-specific TCR repertoires showed rising breadth and depth after two AZD1222 doses.

Sequencing was performed on peripheral blood, taken 28 days after the second AZD1222 dose. The clonotype was recovered from an adult who received the AZD1222 COVID-19 vaccine.

The CDR3 region has the DNA TGCAGCGTGTGGGGGACAGGGGACAATAGTGCCTATGGCTACACCTTC. Encoded protein: CSVWGTGDNSAYGYTF. The chain carries TRBV29-1 and TRBJ1-2, with TRBD1 matching over 10 bases. The CDR3 loop spans 16 amino acids. Germline CDR1 is SQVTM and CDR2 is ANQGSEA. V shed 6 bases and J 4 bases; nucleotides not matched to a gene: 14.